The clone carrying this T cell receptor (beta chain) was observed a single time. Its specificity is not known. The sample is drawn from a study of T-cell memory formation after mild COVID-19. Study-wide results and caveats: Contracting clones localized mainly to CM and EM when CD4+ and mainly to EMRA when CD8+.

Germline CDR1 is MDHEN and CDR2 is SYDVKM. V was trimmed by 3 bases and J by 1 base, leaving 9 bases between them. The CDR3 spans 14 residues. TCRdb re-called the 5' RACE reads with MiXCR, one entry per CDR3 protein. The table lists tens of thousands of distinct CDR3 sequences, over 9% of them singletons. The clonotype comes from a man between 18 and 35 years old who had mild COVID-19 (a few samples of this study predate the infection). Cell type and time point are not known. The specimen sequenced was PBMCs or a T cell subset sorted from them (not recorded which). The V gene is TRBV28, the J gene TRBJ1-2; D is perhaps TRBD1 (6 bases). The CDR3, as DNA: TGTGCCAGCAGTTTGGACAGTCTTAACTATGGCTACACCTTC. It encodes CASSLDSLNYGYTF.